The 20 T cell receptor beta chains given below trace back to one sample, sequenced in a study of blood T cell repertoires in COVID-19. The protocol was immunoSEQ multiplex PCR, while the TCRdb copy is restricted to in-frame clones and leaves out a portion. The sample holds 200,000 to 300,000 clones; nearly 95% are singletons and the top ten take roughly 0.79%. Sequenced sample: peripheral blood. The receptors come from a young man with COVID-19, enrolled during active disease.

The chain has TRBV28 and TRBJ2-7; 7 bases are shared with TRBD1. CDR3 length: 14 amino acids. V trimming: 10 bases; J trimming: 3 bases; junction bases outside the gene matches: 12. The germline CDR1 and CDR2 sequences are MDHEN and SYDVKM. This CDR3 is CATEPLGDSYEQYF. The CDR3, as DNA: TGTGCCACTGAACCCCTGGGGGACAGCTACGAGCAGTACTTC.

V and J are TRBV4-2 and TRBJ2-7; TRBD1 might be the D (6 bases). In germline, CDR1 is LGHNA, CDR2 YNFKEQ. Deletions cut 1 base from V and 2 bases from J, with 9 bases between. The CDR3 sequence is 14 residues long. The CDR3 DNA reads TGTGCCAGCAGCCAAGGGACAGAGGCCTACGAGCAGTACTTC. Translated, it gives CASSQGTEAYEQYF.

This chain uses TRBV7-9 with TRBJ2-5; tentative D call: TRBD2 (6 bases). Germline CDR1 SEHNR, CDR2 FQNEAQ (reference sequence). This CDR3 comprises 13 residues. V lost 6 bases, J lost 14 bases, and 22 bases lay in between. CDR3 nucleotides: TGTGCCAGCAGGCCCGGAGCCCCGGGACTGAATTACTTC. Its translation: CASRPGAPGLNYF.

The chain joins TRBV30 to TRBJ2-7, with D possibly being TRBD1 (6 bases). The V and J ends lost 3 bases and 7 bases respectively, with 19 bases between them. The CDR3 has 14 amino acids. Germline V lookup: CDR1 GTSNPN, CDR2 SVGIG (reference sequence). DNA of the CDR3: TGTGCCTGGAGAAGACAGGTCGTAGACGGTGAGCAGTACTTC. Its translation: CAWRRQVVDGEQYF.

For the CDR3, the DNA is TGTGCCACCAGTGATTCAGGGGGCACTGAGCAGTTCTTC. It encodes CATSDSGGTEQFF. V usage is TRBV24-1 and J usage is TRBJ2-1; 8 bases agree with TRBD1. Germline CDR1 KGHDR, CDR2 SFDVKD. The V segment lost 2 bases and the J segment 9 bases; nucleotides outside the gene matches: 2. The CDR3 has 13 residues.

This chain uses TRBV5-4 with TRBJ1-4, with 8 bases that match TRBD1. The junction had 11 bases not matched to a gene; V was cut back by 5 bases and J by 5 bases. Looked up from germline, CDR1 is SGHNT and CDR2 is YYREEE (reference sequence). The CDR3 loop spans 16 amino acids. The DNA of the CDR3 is TGTGCCAGCAGTACTCGGGGGACAGGCGAGAATGAAAAACTGTTTTTT. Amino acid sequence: CASSTRGTGENEKLFF. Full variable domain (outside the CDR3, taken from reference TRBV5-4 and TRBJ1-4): ETGVTQSPTHLIKTRGQQVTLRCSSQSGHNTVSWYQQALGQGPQFIFQYYREEENGRGNFPPRFSGLQFPNYSSELNVNALELDDSALYLCASSTRGTGENEKLFFGSGTQLSVL.

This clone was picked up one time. CDR3 in DNA: TGTGCCATCAGTGCCCGGGTAGGGGCGAGGAGTACTGAAGCTTTCTTT. Translated, it gives CAISARVGARSTEAFF. The chain has TRBV10-3 and TRBJ1-1, with D possibly being TRBD1 (5 bases). Trimming cost V 4 bases and J 5 bases, with 20 bases left between them. The CDR3 is made up of 16 amino acids. Germline CDR1 reads ENHRY; CDR2 reads SYGVKD.

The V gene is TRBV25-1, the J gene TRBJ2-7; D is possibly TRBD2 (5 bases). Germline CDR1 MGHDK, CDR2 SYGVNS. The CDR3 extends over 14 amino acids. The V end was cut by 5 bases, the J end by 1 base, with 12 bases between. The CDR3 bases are TGTGCCAGCAGTCCGGACTCCGGATCCTACGAGCAGTACTTC. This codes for CASSPDSGSYEQYF.

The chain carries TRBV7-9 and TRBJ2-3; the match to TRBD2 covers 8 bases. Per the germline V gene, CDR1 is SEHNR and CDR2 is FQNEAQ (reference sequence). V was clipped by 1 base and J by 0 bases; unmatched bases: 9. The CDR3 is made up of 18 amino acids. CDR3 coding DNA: TGTGCCAGCAGCTTAGACCTCCCAGCGGGGGTTAGCACAGATACGCAGTATTTT. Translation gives CASSLDLPAGVSTDTQYF.

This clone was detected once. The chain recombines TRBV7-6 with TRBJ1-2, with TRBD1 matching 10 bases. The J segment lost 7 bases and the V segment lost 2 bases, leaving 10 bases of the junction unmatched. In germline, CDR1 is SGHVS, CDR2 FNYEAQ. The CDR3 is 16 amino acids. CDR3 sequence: CASSLIDGQGDSGYTF. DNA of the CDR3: TGTGCCAGCAGCTTAATTGACGGACAGGGGGACTCTGGCTACACCTTC.

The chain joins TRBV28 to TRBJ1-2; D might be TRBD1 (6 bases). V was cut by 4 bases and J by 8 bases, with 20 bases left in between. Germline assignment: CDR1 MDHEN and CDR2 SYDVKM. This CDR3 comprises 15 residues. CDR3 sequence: CASSSPGQKRGGYTF. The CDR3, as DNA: TGTGCCAGCAGTTCCCCCGGACAGAAGAGAGGAGGCTACACCTTC.

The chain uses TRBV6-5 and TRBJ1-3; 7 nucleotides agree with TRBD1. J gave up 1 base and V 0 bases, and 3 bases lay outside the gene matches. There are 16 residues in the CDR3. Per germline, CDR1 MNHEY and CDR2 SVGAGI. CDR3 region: CASSYSGDRSGNTIYF. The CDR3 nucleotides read TGTGCCAGCAGTTACTCAGGGGACAGATCTGGAAACACCATATATTTT.

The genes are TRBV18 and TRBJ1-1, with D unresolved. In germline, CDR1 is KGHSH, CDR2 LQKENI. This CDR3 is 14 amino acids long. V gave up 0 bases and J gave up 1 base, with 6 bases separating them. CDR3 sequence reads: CASSPPGGNTEAFF. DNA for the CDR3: TGTGCCAGCTCACCACCCGGCGGGAACACTGAAGCTTTCTTT. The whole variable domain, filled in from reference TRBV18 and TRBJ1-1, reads NAGVMQNPRHLVRRRGQEARLRCSPMKGHSHVYWYRQLPEEGLKFMVYLQKENIIDESGMPKERFSAEFPKEGPSILRIQQVVRGDSAAYFCASSPPGGNTEAFFGQGTRLTVV.

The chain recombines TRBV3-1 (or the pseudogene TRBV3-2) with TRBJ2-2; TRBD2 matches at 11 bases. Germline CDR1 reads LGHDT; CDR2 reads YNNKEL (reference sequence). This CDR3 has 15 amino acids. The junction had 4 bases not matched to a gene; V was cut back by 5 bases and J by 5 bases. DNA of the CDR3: TGTGCCAGCAGCAATCTAGCGGGGGGTACCGGGGAGCTGTTTTTT. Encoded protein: CASSNLAGGTGELFF.

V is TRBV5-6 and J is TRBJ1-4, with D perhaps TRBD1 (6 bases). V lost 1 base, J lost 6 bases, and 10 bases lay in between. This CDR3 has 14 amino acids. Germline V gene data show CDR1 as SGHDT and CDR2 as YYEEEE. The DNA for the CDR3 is TGTGCCAGCAGCTTGAGGCAGGGGTATGAAAAACTGTTTTTT. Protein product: CASSLRQGYEKLFF.

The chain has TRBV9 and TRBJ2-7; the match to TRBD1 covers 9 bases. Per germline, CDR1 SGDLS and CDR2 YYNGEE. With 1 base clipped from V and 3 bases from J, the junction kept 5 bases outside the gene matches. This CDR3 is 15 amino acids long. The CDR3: CASSVTPGQGYEQYF. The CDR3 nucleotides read TGTGCCAGCAGCGTAACCCCGGGACAGGGCTACGAGCAGTACTTC.

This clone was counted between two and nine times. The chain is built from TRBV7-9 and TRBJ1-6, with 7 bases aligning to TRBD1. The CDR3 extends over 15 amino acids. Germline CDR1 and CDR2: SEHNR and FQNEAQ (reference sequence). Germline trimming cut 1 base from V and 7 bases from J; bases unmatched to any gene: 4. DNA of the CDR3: TGTGCCAGCAGCTTAGTTACAGGGGACAATTCACCCCTCCACTTT. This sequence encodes CASSLVTGDNSPLHF.

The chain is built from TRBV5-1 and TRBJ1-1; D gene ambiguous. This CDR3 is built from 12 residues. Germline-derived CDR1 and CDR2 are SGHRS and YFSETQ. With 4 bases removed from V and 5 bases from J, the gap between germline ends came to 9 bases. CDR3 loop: CASSTDTTEAFF. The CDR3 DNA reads TGCGCCAGCAGCACCGACACAACTGAAGCTTTCTTT.

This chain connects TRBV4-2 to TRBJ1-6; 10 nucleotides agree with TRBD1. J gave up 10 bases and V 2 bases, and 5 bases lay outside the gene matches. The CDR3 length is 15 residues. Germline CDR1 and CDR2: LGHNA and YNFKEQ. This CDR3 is CASSQLGQGRSPLHF. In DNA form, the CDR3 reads TGTGCCAGCAGCCAACTGGGACAGGGGAGATCACCCCTCCACTTT.

CDR3 coding DNA: TGTGCCAGCAGTCCACTAGCCCGACAGGGGGCCCTGGGCTACACCTTC. Amino acid sequence: CASSPLARQGALGYTF. The chain uses TRBV2 and TRBJ1-2; 10 bases fit TRBD1. The trim removed 5 bases at V and 8 bases at J, leaving 14 bases unmatched. The CDR3 consists of 16 residues. Germline V gene data show CDR1 as SNHLY and CDR2 as FYNNEI.